These T cell receptor beta chains were read from a single sample in a study of Graves' ophthalmopathy and Graves' hyperthyroidism. Via MiXCR, TCRdb re-called the multiplex PCR reads, giving one row per CDR3 protein. The table lists hundreds of thousands of distinct CDR3 sequences, around 50% of them singletons. Sample: peripheral blood. The receptors were sampled from an adult man with Graves' ophthalmopathy. Each CDR3 is given with its conserved first and last residue. Fields, in order: clone size, J gene, V gene, D gene, CDR3 protein, CDR3 DNA. The D gene is left open where the match is weak. Clone size is not always given. Where it is, it says once, few, many or a class for expanded clones.

size: NA; J: TRBJ1-5; V: TRBV19; D: TRBD1; CDR3: CASSPQGRDNQPQHF; DNA: TGTGCCAGTAGTCCACAGGGGAGGGATAATCAGCCCCAGCATTTT
size: NA; J: TRBJ2-7; V: TRBV5-1; D: TRBD2; CDR3: CASSRAPGRAYEQYF; DNA: TGCGCCAGCAGCCGTGCCCCAGGGAGGGCCTACGAGCAGTACTTC
size: NA; J: TRBJ1-1; V: TRBV6-6; D: NA; CDR3: CASSEEVEAFF; DNA: TGTGCCAGCAGTGAAGAAGTCGAAGCTTTCTTT
size: NA; J: TRBJ2-7; V: TRBV9; D: NA; CDR3: CASSSPAGEQYF; DNA: TGTGCCAGCAGCTCCCCCGCGGGCGAGCAGTACTTC
size: once; J: TRBJ2-7; V: TRBV7-9; D: TRBD1; CDR3: CASINLKGQGRNYEQYF; DNA: TGTGCCAGCATCAACCTGAAGGGACAGGGAAGGAACTACGAGCAGTACTTC
size: few; J: TRBJ1-6; V: TRBV7-9; D: NA; CDR3: CASSSNVHLAAPLHF; DNA: TGTGCCAGCAGCTCCAACGTGCACCTCGCAGCACCCCTCCACTTT
size: once; J: TRBJ2-2; V: TRBV7-2; D: NA; CDR3: CASRTSGRTGELFF; DNA: TGTGCCAGCAGAACTAGTGGCAGGACCGGGGAGCTGTTTTTT
size: NA; J: TRBJ1-1; V: TRBV9; D: NA; CDR3: CASSAGPGGTEAFF; DNA: TGTGCCAGCAGCGCGGGACCCGGGGGGACTGAAGCTTTCTTT
size: few; J: TRBJ1-4; V: TRBV13; D: NA; CDR3: CASSFGGDEKLFF; DNA: TGTGCCAGCAGCTTTGGTGGGGATGAAAAACTGTTTTTT
size: few; J: TRBJ1-2; V: TRBV29-1; D: NA; CDR3: CSVEEQEGYGYTF; DNA: TGCAGCGTTGAAGAACAAGAGGGCTATGGCTACACCTTC
size: many; J: TRBJ1-6; V: TRBV14; D: NA; CDR3: CASSQEARADLVSPLHF; DNA: TGTGCCAGCAGCCAAGAAGCCAGGGCCGACTTGGTTTCACCCCTCCACTTT
size: few; J: TRBJ2-7; V: TRBV7-9; D: NA; CDR3: CASSSDRKGYEQYF; DNA: TGTGCCAGCAGCTCCGACAGGAAGGGATACGAGCAGTACTTC
size: NA; J: TRBJ2-3; V: TRBV15; D: NA; CDR3: CATSRVAGSGTDTQYF; DNA: TGTGCCACCAGCAGAGTCGCAGGGTCAGGCACAGATACGCAGTATTTT
size: few; J: TRBJ1-5; V: TRBV24-1; D: TRBD1; CDR3: CATSDRDRDQPQHF; DNA: TGTGCCACCAGTGACCGTGACAGGGATCAGCCCCAGCATTTT
size: few; J: TRBJ2-5; V: TRBV7-3; D: NA; CDR3: CASSLAHGETQYF; DNA: TGTGCCAGCAGCTTGGCTCACGGGGAGACCCAGTACTTC
size: NA; J: TRBJ2-7; V: TRBV7-2; D: TRBD2; CDR3: CASSGGLAGVLGSYEQYF; DNA: TGTGCCAGCAGCGGAGGACTAGCGGGAGTGCTCGGCTCCTACGAGCAGTACTTC
size: NA; J: TRBJ1-2; V: TRBV15; D: NA; CDR3: CATSAGLNYGYTF; DNA: TGTGCCACCTCGGCAGGGCTTAACTATGGCTACACCTTC
size: many; J: TRBJ2-7; V: TRBV29-1; D: TRBD1; CDR3: CSVADRGSSYEQYF; DNA: TGCAGCGTCGCGGACAGGGGAAGCTCCTACGAGCAGTACTTC
size: NA; J: TRBJ2-7; V: TRBV7-9; D: TRBD2; CDR3: CASSATAGVSSYEQYF; DNA: TGTGCCAGCAGCGCAACGGCGGGGGTTAGCTCCTACGAGCAGTACTTC
size: NA; J: TRBJ1-5; V: TRBV19; D: TRBD1; CDR3: CASKADRSHQPQHF; DNA: TGTGCCAGTAAGGCGGACAGGTCCCATCAGCCCCAGCATTTT
size: NA; J: TRBJ2-7; V: TRBV20-1; D: NA; CDR3: CSAQGDNEQYF; DNA: TGCAGTGCCCAGGGCGACAATGAGCAGTACTTC
size: NA; J: TRBJ1-2; V: TRBV6-5; D: NA; CDR3: CASSPATRGGYTF; DNA: TGTGCCAGCAGCCCCGCAACCAGGGGTGGCTACACCTTC
size: few; J: TRBJ1-2; V: TRBV28; D: NA; CDR3: CASSPRGRDGYTF; DNA: TGTGCCAGCAGTCCCAGGGGTCGCGATGGCTACACCTTC
size: NA; J: TRBJ2-7; V: TRBV20-1; D: NA; CDR3: CSARRGGELFEQYF; DNA: TGCAGTGCTAGACGCGGAGGGGAATTGTTCGAGCAGTACTTC
size: NA; J: TRBJ2-7; V: TRBV7-9; D: NA; CDR3: CASSLAEVTYEQYF; DNA: TGTGCCAGCAGCTTAGCCGAAGTAACCTACGAGCAGTACTTC
size: NA; J: TRBJ1-5; V: TRBV12-5; D: NA; CDR3: CASSLFGQIINQPQHF; DNA: TGTGCCAGCAGTTTATTTGGTCAGATAATCAATCAGCCCCAGCATTTT
size: NA; J: TRBJ1-4; V: TRBV5-1; D: NA; CDR3: CASSLGWAGNEKLFF; DNA: TGCGCCAGCAGCTTGGGTTGGGCAGGGAACGAAAAACTGTTTTTT
size: few; J: TRBJ1-2; V: TRBV9; D: NA; CDR3: CASSLVPGDYGYTF; DNA: TGTGCCAGCAGCTTGGTTCCGGGGGACTATGGCTACACCTTC
size: few; J: TRBJ2-7; V: TRBV10-1; D: TRBD2; CDR3: CASSETSGAYEQYF; DNA: TGCGCCAGCAGTGAAACTAGCGGAGCCTACGAGCAGTACTTC
size: once; J: TRBJ2-7; V: TRBV7-9; D: NA; CDR3: CASSLDGASGYEQYF; DNA: TGTGCCAGCAGCTTAGACGGGGCGAGTGGCTACGAGCAGTACTTC
size: many; J: TRBJ1-2; V: TRBV5-1; D: NA; CDR3: CASSLGDGNYGYTF; DNA: TGTGCCAGCAGCTTGGGAGACGGAAACTATGGCTACACCTTC
size: NA; J: TRBJ2-5; V: TRBV5-7; D: NA; CDR3: CASSLSRARRVQETQYF; DNA: TGCGCCAGCAGCTTGAGCCGAGCAAGACGGGTCCAAGAGACCCAGTACTTC
size: NA; J: TRBJ1-6; V: TRBV3-1; D: TRBD1; CDR3: CASSPSDRSCIHF; DNA: TGTGCCAGCAGCCCTTCGGACAGGTCCTGTATCCACTTT
size: few; J: TRBJ2-7; V: TRBV2; D: TRBD2; CDR3: CASRGGYHEQYF; DNA: TGTGCCAGCAGGGGGGGGTACCACGAGCAGTACTTC
size: NA; J: TRBJ1-1; V: TRBV19; D: TRBD1; CDR3: CASRSDRGSTEAFF; DNA: TGTGCCAGTAGGTCGGACAGGGGGAGCACTGAAGCTTTCTTT
size: NA; J: TRBJ2-3; V: TRBV7-2; D: NA; CDR3: CASSLSSISTDTQYF; DNA: TGTGCCAGCAGCTTATCTTCGATCAGCACAGATACGCAGTATTTT
size: NA; J: TRBJ1-1; V: TRBV24-1; D: NA; CDR3: CATSDSKTEAFF; DNA: TGTGCCACCAGTGACTCTAAGACTGAAGCTTTCTTT
size: NA; J: TRBJ1-5; V: TRBV19; D: TRBD1; CDR3: CAGSDRERQPQHF; DNA: TGTGCCGGTAGCGACAGGGAAAGGCAGCCCCAGCATTTT
size: NA; J: TRBJ1-1; V: TRBV12-3/TRBV12-4; D: NA; CDR3: CASRGGLQSLGTEAFF; DNA: TGTGCCAGCAGAGGGGGACTACAGTCTCTCGGCACTGAAGCTTTCTTT
size: NA; J: TRBJ2-2; V: TRBV5-6; D: NA; CDR3: CASSAPGDTGELFF; DNA: TGTGCCAGCAGCGCGCCCGGGGACACCGGGGAGCTGTTTTTT
size: NA; J: TRBJ1-3; V: TRBV12-3/TRBV12-4; D: NA; CDR3: CASRLAAVNTIYF; DNA: TGTGCCAGCCGACTGGCAGCGGTAAACACCATATATTTT
size: many; J: TRBJ2-7; V: TRBV20-1; D: NA; CDR3: CSARGQTDEQYF; DNA: TGCAGTGCTAGAGGTCAAACCGACGAGCAGTACTTC
size: NA; J: TRBJ2-6; V: TRBV6-1; D: NA; CDR3: CASRQDISGANVLTF; DNA: TGTGCCAGCAGGCAGGACATTTCTGGGGCCAACGTCCTGACTTTC
size: NA; J: TRBJ2-2; V: TRBV10-2; D: NA; CDR3: CASSDRTKNTGELFF; DNA: TGCGCCAGCAGTGATCGGACAAAGAACACCGGGGAGCTGTTTTTT
size: few; J: TRBJ2-5; V: TRBV6-6; D: NA; CDR3: CASSRGRRQETQYF; DNA: TGTGCCAGCAGTCGCGGACGGCGGCAAGAGACCCAGTACTTC
size: NA; J: TRBJ2-7; V: TRBV12-3/TRBV12-4; D: NA; CDR3: CASSFPGNEQYF; DNA: TGTGCCAGCAGCTTCCCGGGAAACGAGCAGTACTTC
size: NA; J: TRBJ1-2; V: TRBV5-1; D: NA; CDR3: CASSLAGANSGNYGYTF; DNA: TGCGCCAGCAGCTTGGCTGGGGCCAATTCGGGGAACTATGGCTACACCTTC
size: few; J: TRBJ1-5; V: TRBV6-1; D: NA; CDR3: CASSERGNQPQHF; DNA: TGTGCCAGCAGTGAAAGGGGGAATCAGCCCCAGCATTTT
size: NA; J: TRBJ2-7; V: TRBV15; D: TRBD2; CDR3: CATSRDSQRGSYEQYF; DNA: TGTGCCACCAGCAGAGATTCCCAGCGGGGCTCCTACGAGCAGTACTTC
size: few; J: TRBJ1-5; V: TRBV29-1; D: TRBD1; CDR3: CSVAADGQGGNQPQHF; DNA: TGCAGCGTTGCCGCAGACGGACAGGGCGGCAATCAGCCCCAGCATTTT
size: NA; J: TRBJ1-2; V: TRBV12-3/TRBV12-4; D: TRBD1; CDR3: CASSSTGVYGYTF; DNA: TGTGCCAGCAGTTCTACAGGGGTCTATGGCTACACCTTC
size: NA; J: TRBJ2-7; V: TRBV4-2; D: NA; CDR3: CASSGAHYEQYF; DNA: TGTGCCAGCAGCGGAGCCCACTACGAGCAGTACTTC
size: NA; J: TRBJ1-1; V: TRBV5-1; D: NA; CDR3: CASSSTSGTEAFF; DNA: TGCGCCAGCAGCTCAACAAGCGGGACTGAAGCTTTCTTT
size: few; J: TRBJ1-1; V: TRBV2; D: NA; CDR3: CASRVRQSPDTEAFF; DNA: TGTGCCAGCAGGGTCCGGCAGTCCCCGGACACTGAAGCTTTCTTT
size: few; J: TRBJ1-2; V: TRBV12-3/TRBV12-4; D: NA; CDR3: CASSLIRIVYGYTF; DNA: TGTGCCAGCAGTTTAATCAGAATAGTCTATGGCTACACCTTC
size: NA; J: TRBJ1-2; V: TRBV9; D: NA; CDR3: CASSDQAGGNYGYTF; DNA: TGTGCCAGCAGCGACCAGGCTGGGGGTAACTATGGCTACACCTTC
size: NA; J: TRBJ2-2; V: TRBV7-3; D: TRBD2; CDR3: CASSFDTPQRGGSGELFF; DNA: TGTGCCAGCAGCTTTGACACACCCCAGCGGGGGGGGAGCGGGGAGCTGTTTTTT
size: NA; J: TRBJ2-7; V: TRBV7-8; D: NA; CDR3: CASSLRSGETFEQYF; DNA: TGTGCCAGCAGCTTAAGGTCGGGGGAGACCTTCGAGCAGTACTTC